Here is one T cell receptor beta chain with its context. Its antigen is not known. This CDR3 comprises 15 residues. Trimming stripped 4 bases from V and 3 bases from J, with 15 bases between. The V gene's germline CDR1 is SGHDN and CDR2 FVKESK. This sample stems from a study of cytomegalovirus exposure and HLA in healthy donors. Primers for the PCR totalled 60 Vbeta and 13 Jbeta. The method was immunoSEQ multiplex PCR; TCRdb's version includes in-frame clones alone and lacks a portion of them. The table includes some 190,000 clones, around 77% detected once. Notes on the study in general: TCR beta V- and J-gene trimming, according to a later analysis, was linked to a missense DCLRE1C variant. For most subjects, TCR beta sequences were reported to predict HLA-A and HLA-B alleles with accuracy. CMV serostatus was the sole immune exposure information available. According to reports, the classifier identified cytomegalovirus status with high specificity and sensitivity.

The material sequenced was PBMCs. This chain connects TRBV14 to TRBJ2-5; D may be TRBD1 (5 bases). The clonotype was recovered from a woman aged 18-29 years in good health and CMV-seronegative. The CDR3 protein is CASSLLQAREETQYF. The CDR3 DNA reads TGTGCCAGCAGCCTTTTACAGGCCCGCGAAGAGACCCAGTACTTC.